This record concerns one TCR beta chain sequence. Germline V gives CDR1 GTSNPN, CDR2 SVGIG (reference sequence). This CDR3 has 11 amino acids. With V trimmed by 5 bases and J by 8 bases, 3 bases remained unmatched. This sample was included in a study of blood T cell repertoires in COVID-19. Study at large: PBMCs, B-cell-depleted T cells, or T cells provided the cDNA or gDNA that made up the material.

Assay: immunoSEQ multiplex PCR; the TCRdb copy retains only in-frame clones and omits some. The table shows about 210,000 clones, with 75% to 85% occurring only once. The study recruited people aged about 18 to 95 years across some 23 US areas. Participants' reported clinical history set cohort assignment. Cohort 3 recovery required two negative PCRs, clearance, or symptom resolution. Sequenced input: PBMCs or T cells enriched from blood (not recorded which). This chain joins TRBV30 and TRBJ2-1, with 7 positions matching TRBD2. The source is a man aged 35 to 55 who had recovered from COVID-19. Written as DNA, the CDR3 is TGTGCCTGGGGGGGAGGGGATGAGCAGTTCTTC. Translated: CAWGGGDEQFF.